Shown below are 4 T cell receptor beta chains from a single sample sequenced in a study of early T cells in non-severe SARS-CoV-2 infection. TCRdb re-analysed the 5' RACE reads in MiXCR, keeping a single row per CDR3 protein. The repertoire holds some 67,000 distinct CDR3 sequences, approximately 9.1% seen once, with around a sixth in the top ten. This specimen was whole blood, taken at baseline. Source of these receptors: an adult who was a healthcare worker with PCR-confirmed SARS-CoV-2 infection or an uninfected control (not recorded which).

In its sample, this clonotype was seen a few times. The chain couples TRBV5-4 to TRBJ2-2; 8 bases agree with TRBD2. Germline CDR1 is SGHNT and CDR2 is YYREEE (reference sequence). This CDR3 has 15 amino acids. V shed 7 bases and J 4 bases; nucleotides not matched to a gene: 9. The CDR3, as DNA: TGTGCCAGCGGCAAAACGGGAGGGATCACCGGGGAGCTGTTTTTT. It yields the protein CASGKTGGITGELFF.

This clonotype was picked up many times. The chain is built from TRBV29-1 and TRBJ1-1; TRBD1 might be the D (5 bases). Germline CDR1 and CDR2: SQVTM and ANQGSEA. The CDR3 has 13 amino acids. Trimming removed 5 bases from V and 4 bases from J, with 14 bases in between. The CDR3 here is CSVRDFLSTEAFF. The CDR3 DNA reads TGCAGCGTTAGGGACTTCCTGAGCACTGAAGCTTTCTTT.

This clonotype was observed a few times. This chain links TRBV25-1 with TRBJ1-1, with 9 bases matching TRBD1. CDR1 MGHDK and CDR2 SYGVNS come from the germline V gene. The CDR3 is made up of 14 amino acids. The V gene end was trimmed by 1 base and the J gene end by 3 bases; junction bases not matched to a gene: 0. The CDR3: CASSEWDRDTEAFF. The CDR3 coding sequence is TGTGCCAGCAGTGAATGGGACAGGGACACTGAAGCTTTCTTT.

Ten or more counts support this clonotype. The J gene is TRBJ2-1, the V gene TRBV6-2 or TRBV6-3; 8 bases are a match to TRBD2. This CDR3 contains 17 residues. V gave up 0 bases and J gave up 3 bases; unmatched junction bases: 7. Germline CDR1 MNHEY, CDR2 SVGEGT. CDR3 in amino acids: CASSYSDVAGIYNEQFF. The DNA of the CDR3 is TGTGCCAGCAGTTACTCCGACGTAGCGGGAATCTACAATGAGCAGTTCTTC.